Each of the 9 T cell receptor beta chains below was sequenced from the same sample in a study of T cell repertoires in cytomegalovirus infection. Each CDR3 protein gets one entry after TCRdb re-called the reads with MiXCR. The sample contains some 900,000 distinct CDR3 sequences, roughly 33% of which appear only once. These receptors' targets are unknown. Sequenced here: cultured CD8+ T cells from PBMCs, sampled from culture after CMV antigen stimulation. These receptor sequences come from a human donor in good health (CMV status not recorded). Some clones in this sample may be carry-over from other donors' samples.

This clonotype has a handful of counts. The chain combines TRBV7-2 with TRBJ2-2; no clear D gene. There are 15 residues in the CDR3. Trimming removed 4 bases from V and 3 bases from J, with 12 bases in between. CDR1 SGHTA and CDR2 FQGNSA come from the germline V gene. This CDR3 reads CASSSPGVHTGELFF. CDR3 DNA sequence: TGTGCCAGCAGCTCCCCGGGCGTCCACACCGGGGAGCTGTTTTTT.

The chain carries TRBV6-2 or TRBV6-3 and TRBJ2-7; D remains unclear. The length of the CDR3 is 13 residues. V was clipped by 6 bases and J by 0 bases, with 9 bases between them. CDR1 MNHEY and CDR2 SVGEGT come from the germline V gene. CDR3 protein: CASSQRPSYEQYV. The CDR3 DNA sequence: TGTGCCAGCAGCCAGAGGCCCTCCTACGAGCAGTACGTC.

This clonotype was detected a few times. The chain is built from TRBV6-2 or TRBV6-3 and TRBJ1-2; D is unclear. Germline V gene lookup returns CDR1 MNHEY and CDR2 SVGEGT. The V end was cut by 2 bases, the J end by 7 bases, with 8 bases between. CDR3 size: 12 residues. CDR3 sequence (DNA): TGTGCCAGCAGTTACAACAGAGTTGGCTACACCTTC. This sequence encodes CASSYNRVGYTF.

The chain carries TRBV7-4 and TRBJ2-7; either TRBD1 or TRBD2 may supply D (5 bases each). The CDR3 runs 12 residues. Germline CDR1 SGHVT, CDR2 SQSDAQ. The ends were cut back, 3 bases at V and 6 bases at J, with 9 bases in the middle. CDR3 coding DNA: TGTGCCAGCAGCTTCGAGGGGCTCGAGCAGTACTTC. Amino acids: CASSFEGLEQYF.

Only a few counts were recorded for this clonotype. The rearrangement links TRBV7-2 to TRBJ2-5, with no clear D. This CDR3 comprises 12 residues. V lost 3 bases to trimming and J lost 5 bases, with 7 bases between them. CDR1 and CDR2 from the germline V gene are SGHTA and FQGNSA. CDR3 nucleotides: TGTGCCAGCAGCTTTAGACCGGAGACCCAGTACTTC. Protein product: CASSFRPETQYF.

Many counts were recorded for this clonotype. The chain is built from TRBV6-1 and TRBJ1-5; unclear D gene. Germline CDR1 is MNHNS and CDR2 is SASEGT. V was trimmed by 7 bases and J by 7 bases, leaving 17 bases between them. The CDR3 runs to 14 residues. This CDR3 is CASTSRHENQPQHF. Written as DNA, the CDR3 is TGTGCCAGCACCTCTCGCCACGAAAACCAGCCCCAGCATTTT.

The chain joins TRBV19 to TRBJ1-1; 10 positions agree with TRBD1. Germline trimming cut 5 bases from V and 4 bases from J; bases unmatched to any gene: 7. This CDR3 region has 15 residues. In germline, CDR1 is LNHDA, CDR2 SQIVND (reference sequence). CDR3 protein: CASSLLGQGVTEAFF. For the CDR3, the DNA is TGTGCCAGTAGTCTCCTCGGACAGGGGGTCACTGAAGCTTTCTTT.

This clonotype is a singleton in its sample. The rearrangement joins TRBV18 to TRBJ2-3, with 7 bases matching TRBD1. There are 16 residues in the CDR3. The germline CDR1 and CDR2 sequences are KGHSH and LQKENI. V shed 2 bases and J 6 bases; nucleotides not matched to a gene: 11. This chain's CDR3 is CASSPGDSADADTQYF. In DNA form, the CDR3 reads TGTGCCAGCTCACCAGGGGACAGCGCGGATGCGGATACGCAGTATTTT.

The chain has TRBV6-2 or TRBV6-3 and TRBJ1-5, with TRBD1 matching 8 bases. CDR1 MNHEY and CDR2 SVGEGT come from the germline V gene. The ends lost 2 bases at V and 3 bases at J; junction bases unmatched: 18. The CDR3 covers 20 residues. DNA for the CDR3: TGTGCCAGCAGTTACCCCATCGAAGACAGGGGACCAAAACTCAATCAGCCCCAGCATTTT. Amino acids: CASSYPIEDRGPKLNQPQHF.